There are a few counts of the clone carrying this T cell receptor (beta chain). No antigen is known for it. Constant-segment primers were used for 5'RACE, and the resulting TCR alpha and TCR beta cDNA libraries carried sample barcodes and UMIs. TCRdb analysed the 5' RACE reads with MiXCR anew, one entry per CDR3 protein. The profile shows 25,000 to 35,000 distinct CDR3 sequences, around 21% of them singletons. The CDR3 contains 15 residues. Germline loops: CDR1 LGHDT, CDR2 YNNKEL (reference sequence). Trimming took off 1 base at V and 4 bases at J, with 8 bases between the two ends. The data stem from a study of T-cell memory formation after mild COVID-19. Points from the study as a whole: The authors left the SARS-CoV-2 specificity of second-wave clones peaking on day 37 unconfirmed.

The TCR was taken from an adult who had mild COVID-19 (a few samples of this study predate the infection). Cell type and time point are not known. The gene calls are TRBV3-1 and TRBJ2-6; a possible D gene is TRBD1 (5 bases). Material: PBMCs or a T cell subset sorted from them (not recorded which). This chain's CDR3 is CASSQVGVGANVLTF. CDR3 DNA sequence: TGTGCCAGCAGCCAAGTAGGGGTAGGGGCCAACGTCCTGACTTTC.